These 18 T cell receptor beta chains share one sample of origin, sequenced in a study of T-cell reconstitution after alpha-beta-depleted transplantation in children. Preparation of the TCRbeta library involved a method that used unique molecular identifiers. Each CDR3 protein is one row after TCRdb ran MiXCR on the PCR reads. Of around 96,000 distinct CDR3 sequences detected, 12% appear once; the ten largest clones hold over 11%. The sample consisted of PBMCs from the stem cell graft donor, taken from the stem cell graft. These receptors came from a human donor who donated a stem cell graft to a child with inherited bone marrow failure.

The gene calls are TRBV7-8 and TRBJ1-1; D is perhaps TRBD1 (5 bases). V was pared by 8 bases and J by 4 bases, with 14 bases between. The length of the CDR3 is 13 residues. CDR1 and CDR2 (germline): SGHVS, FQNEAQ. This chain's CDR3 is CASAGTTSTEAFF. The CDR3 DNA sequence: TGTGCCAGCGCCGGGACCACCAGCACTGAAGCTTTCTTT.

This clonotype was observed many times. The chain joins TRBV4-3 to TRBJ2-7; the match to TRBD2 covers 13 bases. The V gene end was trimmed by 1 base and the J gene end by 7 bases; junction bases not matched to a gene: 4. The CDR3 has 15 residues. The V gene's germline CDR1 is LGHNA and CDR2 YSLEER. CDR3 DNA: TGCGCCAGCAGCCAAGGACTAGCGGGGGGAAGAGAGCAGTACTTC. Its translation is CASSQGLAGGREQYF.

The table lists this clonotype with many counts. The gene calls are TRBV5-1 and TRBJ2-7, with D unclear. The germline gives CDR1 SGHRS, CDR2 YFSETQ. The length of the CDR3 is 13 residues. Trimming pared 3 bases from V and 2 bases from J, leaving 9 bases between. The CDR3 DNA sequence: TGCGCCAGCAGCTCGAGGCCCACCTACGAGCAGTACTTC. Its protein product is CASSSRPTYEQYF.

The sample holds a few counts of this clonotype. The chain combines TRBV6-5 with TRBJ2-1, with TRBD2 matching over 7 bases. The trim removed 2 bases at V and 7 bases at J, leaving 8 bases unmatched. In germline, CDR1 is MNHEY, CDR2 SVGAGI. The CDR3 runs 15 residues. The CDR3: CASSYGVTSTNEQFF. The CDR3 nucleotides are TGTGCCAGCAGTTACGGTGTGACTAGCACGAATGAGCAGTTCTTC.

The chain couples TRBV28 to TRBJ1-5; no clear D gene. Germline V gene lookup returns CDR1 MDHEN and CDR2 SYDVKM. V was pared by 3 bases and J by 4 bases, with 10 bases between. The CDR3 spans 14 residues. The DNA for the CDR3 is TGTGCCAGCAGTTTCGGATACGGGAATCAGCCCCAGCATTTT. Protein: CASSFGYGNQPQHF.

This clonotype has only a few counts. This sequence joins TRBV7-2 and TRBJ2-1, with TRBD2 matching over 9 bases. This CDR3 comprises 14 residues. Losses at the gene ends were 5 bases for V and 9 bases for J; bases not matched to a gene: 8. CDR1 is SGHTA, CDR2 FQGNSA, per germline. The CDR3 DNA is TGTGCCAGCAGCGTCCGGACTAGCGTAGTTGAGCAGTTCTTC. Translated: CASSVRTSVVEQFF.

This clonotype was counted ten times or more. The V call is TRBV20-1, the J call TRBJ2-3; 12 positions match TRBD2. The length of the CDR3 is 15 residues. Germline V gives CDR1 DFQATT, CDR2 SNEGSKA (reference sequence). The ends lost 5 bases at V and 2 bases at J; junction bases unmatched: 5. This CDR3 is CSARLAGDLTDTQYF. The CDR3 DNA reads as TGCAGTGCTCGACTAGCGGGGGACCTCACAGATACGCAGTATTTT.

The table lists this clonotype with a few counts. This chain uses TRBV7-2 with TRBJ2-2, with a tentative D call TRBD1 (5 bases). V was trimmed by 3 bases and J by 4 bases, leaving 9 bases between them. The germline CDR1 and CDR2 sequences are SGHTA and FQGNSA. This CDR3 contains 14 residues. The CDR3 DNA reads TGTGCCAGCAGCTTCGCGACAGCCACCGGGGAGCTGTTTTTT. It encodes CASSFATATGELFF. Full variable domain (missing parts from reference TRBV7-2 and TRBJ2-2): GAGVSQSPSNKVTEKGKDVELRCDPISGHTALYWYRQSLGQGLEFLIYFQGNSAPDKSGLPSDRFSAERTGGSVSTLTIQRTQQEDSAVYLCASSFATATGELFFGEGSRLTVL.

The chain employs TRBV4-2 and TRBJ1-5; D might be TRBD1 (5 bases). Germline V lookup: CDR1 LGHNA, CDR2 YNFKEQ. Trimming pared 4 bases from V and 2 bases from J, leaving 12 bases between. The CDR3 is made up of 15 amino acids. CDR3 bases: TGTGCCAGCAGCCCGGGGGGGTTGGGCAATCAGCCCCAGCATTTT. Amino acids: CASSPGGLGNQPQHF.

This clonotype was observed many times. The chain has TRBV20-1 and TRBJ2-7, with 9 bases matching TRBD2. This CDR3 region has 15 residues. CDR1 and CDR2 (germline): DFQATT, SNEGSKA (reference sequence). The V segment lost 0 bases and the J segment 3 bases; nucleotides outside the gene matches: 6. This CDR3 is CSARDRRLAVYEQYF. CDR3 in DNA: TGCAGTGCTAGAGATAGAAGACTAGCGGTCTACGAGCAGTACTTC.

This clonotype showed up just a few times. The chain joins TRBV29-1 to TRBJ2-5, with D perhaps given as TRBD1 or TRBD2 (5 bases each). V was shortened by 3 bases and J by 0 bases, with 8 bases between the two germline ends. The CDR3 runs 13 residues. CDR1 SQVTM and CDR2 ANQGSEA come from the germline V gene. CDR3 nucleotides: TGCAGCGTTGATCGGGACCACCAAGAGACCCAGTACTTC. It codes for CSVDRDHQETQYF.

This clonotype was seen ten or more times. V usage is TRBV20-1 and J usage is TRBJ2-5; TRBD1 or TRBD2 may be the D gene (5 bases each). Germline loops: CDR1 DFQATT, CDR2 SNEGSKA (reference sequence). Trimming removed 3 bases at V and 4 bases at J, with 15 bases between. The CDR3 runs to 14 residues. The CDR3 loop reads CSASPYGTRETQYF. The DNA of the CDR3 is TGCAGTGCTAGTCCCTATGGGACCCGAGAGACCCAGTACTTC.

At least ten counts were recorded for this clonotype. This chain connects TRBV5-6 to TRBJ1-2, with 8 nucleotides matching TRBD1. The CDR3 spans 13 residues. V gave up 3 bases and J gave up 5 bases; unmatched junction bases: 3. CDR1 and CDR2 (germline): SGHDT, YYEEEE. CDR3 amino acids: CASSYWTGYGYTF. The CDR3 DNA reads as TGTGCCAGCAGCTACTGGACAGGGTATGGCTACACCTTC.

This clonotype was seen ten or more times. The V and J genes are TRBV9 and TRBJ1-1; D uncertain. Germline-derived CDR1 and CDR2 are SGDLS and YYNGEE. With 3 bases removed from V and 5 bases from J, the gap between germline ends came to 11 bases. CDR3 size: 13 residues. The CDR3 protein is CASSAGGWTEAFF. The CDR3 DNA reads as TGTGCCAGCAGCGCAGGAGGCTGGACTGAAGCTTTCTTT.

Many counts were recorded for this clonotype. The rearrangement links TRBV3-1 to TRBJ2-1; 10 bases align to TRBD2. With 0 bases clipped from V and 15 bases from J, the junction kept 11 bases outside the gene matches. The CDR3 runs 15 residues. Per the germline V gene, CDR1 is LGHDT and CDR2 is YNNKEL (reference sequence). CDR3 DNA sequence: TGTGCCAGCAGCCAAGATGAGGTACTAGCGGGATCGCGGTTCTTC. Translation: CASSQDEVLAGSRFF.

This clonotype came up many times. CDR3 sequence reads: CASSQVNSPLHF. CDR3 coding DNA: TGCGCCAGCAGCCAAGTAAATTCACCCCTCCACTTT. The chain employs TRBV4-3 and TRBJ1-6; no clear D. V was pared by 1 base and J by 7 bases, with 2 bases between. This CDR3 has 12 amino acids. The germline CDR1 and CDR2 sequences are LGHNA and YSLEER.

This clonotype occurred a few times. The rearrangement joins TRBV6-2 or TRBV6-3 to TRBJ2-7; D gene unclear. The CDR3 consists of 12 residues. The germline V gene has CDR1 MNHEY and CDR2 SVGEGT. V lost 4 bases to trimming and J lost 10 bases, with 14 bases between them. CDR3 in DNA: TGTGCCAGCAGTTTCGGGCCCATTAGACAGTACTTC. It specifies CASSFGPIRQYF.

This clonotype was picked up many times. This chain connects TRBV6-2 or TRBV6-3 to TRBJ2-5; 7 nucleotides align to TRBD2. The germline gives CDR1 MNHEY, CDR2 SVGEGT. The CDR3 covers 15 residues. The trim removed 2 bases at V and 1 base at J, leaving 4 bases unmatched. The CDR3 reads CASSYNGRPQETQYF. CDR3 coding DNA: TGTGCCAGCAGTTACAACGGGAGGCCCCAAGAGACCCAGTACTTC.